This T cell receptor beta chain was identified during a study of T cell responses to AZD1222 COVID-19 vaccine. Points from the study as a whole: Just 5 or 6 AZD1222 recipients tested seropositive at baseline. Repertoires in all cases were sampled only once the peak T cell response had passed.

Here immunoSEQ multiplex PCR was the method, and the copy in TCRdb shows in-frame clones only, minus some. The data contain 120,000 or so clones, 88% of them singletons. Comment on this clone: Antigen unknown.

Germline V lookup: CDR1 MNHEY, CDR2 SVGAGI. This CDR3 has 14 residues. V lost 6 bases and J 3 bases, leaving 14 bases between the germline ends. The sequence was collected from an adult in good health. The chain joins TRBV6-5 to TRBJ1-1, with unresolved D. The sequenced sample was peripheral blood, obtained on day 0 of AZD1222 vaccination. Here the CDR3 DNA reads TGTGCCAGCAGCCCGGTTGGTTCGTACACTGAAGCTTTCTTT. This sequence encodes CASSPVGSYTEAFF.